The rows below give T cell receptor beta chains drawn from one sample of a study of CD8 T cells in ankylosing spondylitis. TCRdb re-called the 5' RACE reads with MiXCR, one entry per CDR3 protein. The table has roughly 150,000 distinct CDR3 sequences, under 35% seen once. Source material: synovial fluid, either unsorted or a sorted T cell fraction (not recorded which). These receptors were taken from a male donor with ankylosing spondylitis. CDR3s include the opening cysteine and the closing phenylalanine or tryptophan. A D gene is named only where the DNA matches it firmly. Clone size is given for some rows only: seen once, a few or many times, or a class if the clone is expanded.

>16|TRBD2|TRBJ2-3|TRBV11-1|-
CASSRLAGGPRDTQYF
TGTGCCAGCAGCAGACTAGCGGGGGGGCCTCGAGATACGCAGTATTTT
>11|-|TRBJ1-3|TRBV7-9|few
CASSLGYTIYF
TGTGCCAGCAGCTTAGGATACACCATATATTTT
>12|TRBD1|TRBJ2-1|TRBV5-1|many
CASSEGANEQFF
TGCGCCAGCAGCGAGGGGGCGAATGAGCAGTTCTTC
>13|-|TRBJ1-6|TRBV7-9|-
CASSLEGTSPLHF
TGTGCCAGCAGCTTGGAGGGGACTTCACCCCTCCACTTT
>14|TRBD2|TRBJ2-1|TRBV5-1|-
CASSPERGAHEQFF
TGCGCCAGCAGCCCCGAGCGGGGGGCGCATGAGCAGTTCTTC
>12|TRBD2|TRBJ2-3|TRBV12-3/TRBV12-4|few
CASRAGTDTQYF
TGTGCCAGCAGAGCGGGGACAGATACGCAGTATTTT
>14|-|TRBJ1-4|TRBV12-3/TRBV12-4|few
CASSLWGLGEKLFF
TGTGCCAGCAGCCTCTGGGGGTTAGGGGAAAAACTGTTTTTT
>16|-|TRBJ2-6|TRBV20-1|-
CCTRGRFISGANVLTF
TGCTGCACAAGGGGACGGTTTATATCTGGGGCCAACGTCCTGACTTTC
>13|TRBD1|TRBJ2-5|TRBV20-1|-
CSAPTGDMKTQYF
TGCAGTGCTCCGACAGGGGATATGAAGACCCAGTACTTC
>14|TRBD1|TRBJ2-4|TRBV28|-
CASRQGRSHGIQYF
TGTGCCAGCAGACAGGGGCGCTCCCATGGCATTCAGTACTTC
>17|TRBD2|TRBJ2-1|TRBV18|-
CASSPLGTSGGKNEQFF
TGTGCCAGCTCACCGCTCGGGACTAGCGGGGGGAAGAATGAGCAGTTCTTC
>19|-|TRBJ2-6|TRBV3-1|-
CACSQDGVAANSGANVLTF
TGTGCCTGCAGCCAAGATGGGGTCGCAGCTAACTCTGGGGCCAACGTCCTGACTTTC
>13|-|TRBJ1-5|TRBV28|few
CASSYAVNQPQHF
TGTGCCAGCAGTTATGCAGTTAATCAGCCCCAGCATTTT
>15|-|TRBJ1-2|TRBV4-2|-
CASSQVASVPIGYTF
TGTGCCAGCAGCCAAGTGGCGTCCGTTCCAATAGGCTACACCTTC
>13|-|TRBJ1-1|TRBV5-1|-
CASSPDGNTEAFF
TGCGCCAGCAGCCCGGACGGGAACACTGAAGCTTTCTTT
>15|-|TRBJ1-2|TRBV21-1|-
CASSKSSGRLGGYTF
TGTGCCAGCAGCAAAAGCTCAGGGAGGTTGGGCGGCTACACCTTC
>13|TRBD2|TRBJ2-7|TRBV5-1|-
CASSLETSGSRYF
TGCGCCAGCAGCTTGGAAACTAGCGGGAGTCGGTACTTC
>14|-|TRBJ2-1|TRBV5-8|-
CASSQWAFDNEQFF
TGTGCCAGCAGCCAGTGGGCGTTCGACAATGAGCAGTTCTTC
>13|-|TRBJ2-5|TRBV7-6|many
CASSLVAQETQYF
TGTGCCAGCAGCTTAGTAGCTCAAGAGACCCAGTACTTC
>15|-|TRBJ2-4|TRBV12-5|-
CASGLGDGYQNIQYF
TGTGCTAGTGGTTTGGGGGACGGTTATCAAAACATTCAGTACTTC
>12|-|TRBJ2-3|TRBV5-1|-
CASSSGVHTQYF
TGCGCCAGCAGCTCAGGTGTTCATACGCAGTATTTT
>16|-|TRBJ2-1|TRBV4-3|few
CASSQDSQASYNEQFF
TGCGCCAGCAGCCAAGATTCCCAGGCCTCCTACAATGAGCAGTTCTTC
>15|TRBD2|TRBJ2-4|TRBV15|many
CATSHLAGGVNIQYF
TGTGCCACCAGCCACCTGGCGGGAGGCGTAAACATTCAGTACTTC
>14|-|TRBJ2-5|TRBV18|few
CASSLTHTPETQYF
TGTGCCAGCTCACTGACCCATACGCCAGAGACCCAGTACTTC
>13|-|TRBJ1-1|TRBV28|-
CASRTEGIAEAFF
TGTGCCAGCAGAACAGAGGGCATCGCTGAAGCTTTCTTT
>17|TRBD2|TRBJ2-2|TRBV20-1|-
CSARGLAGGANTGELFF
TGCAGTGCTAGAGGACTAGCGGGGGGTGCGAACACCGGGGAGCTGTTTTTT
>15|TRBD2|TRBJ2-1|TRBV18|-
CASSPLEREDNEQFF
TGTGCCAGCTCACCACTCGAGCGGGAGGACAATGAGCAGTTCTTC
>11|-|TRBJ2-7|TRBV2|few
CASSVGYEQYF
TGTGCCAGCAGTGTTGGATACGAGCAGTACTTC
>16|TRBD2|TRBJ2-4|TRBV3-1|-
CASSAGGSLAKNIQYF
TGTGCCAGCAGCGCCGGGGGGTCCCTAGCCAAAAACATTCAGTACTTC